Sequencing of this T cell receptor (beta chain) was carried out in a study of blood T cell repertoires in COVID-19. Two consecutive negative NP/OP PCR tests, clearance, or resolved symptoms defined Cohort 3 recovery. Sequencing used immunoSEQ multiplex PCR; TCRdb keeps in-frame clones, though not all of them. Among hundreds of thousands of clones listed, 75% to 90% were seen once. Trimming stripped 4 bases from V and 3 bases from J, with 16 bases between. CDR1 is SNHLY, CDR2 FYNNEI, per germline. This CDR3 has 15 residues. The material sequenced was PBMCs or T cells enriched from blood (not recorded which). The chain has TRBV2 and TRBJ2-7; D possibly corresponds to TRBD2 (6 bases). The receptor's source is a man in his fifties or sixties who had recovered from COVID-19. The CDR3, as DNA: TGTGCCAGCAGTGGGGGAATGACTAGGTACTACGAGCAGTACTTC. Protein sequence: CASSGGMTRYYEQYF.